These 6 T cell receptor beta chains came from one sample sequenced in a study of response to subunit inactivated influenza vaccine. Each CDR3 protein gets one entry after TCRdb re-called the RT-PCR reads with MiXCR. The sample includes 500,000 or so distinct CDR3 sequences, approximately 15% of them seen just once. Source: CD4+ T cells sorted from PBMCs, taken roughly 24 months after vaccination. The receptor source for this set is a man aged 45 to 70 who received an inactivated influenza vaccine.

This clonotype was picked up many times. This chain joins TRBV3-1 and TRBJ2-7, with D maybe TRBD1 (5 bases). The germline CDR1 and CDR2 sequences are LGHDT and YNNKEL (reference sequence). The CDR3 length is 14 residues. V was pared by 0 bases and J by 1 base, with 7 bases between. CDR3 in DNA: TGTGCCAGCAGCCAAGAAGGGGATTCCTACGAGCAGTACTTC. This gives the protein CASSQEGDSYEQYF.

This clonotype has just a few counts. The chain employs TRBV5-6 and TRBJ2-7; 7 nucleotides match TRBD1. This CDR3 comprises 13 residues. Looked up from germline, CDR1 is SGHDT and CDR2 is YYEEEE. V lost 4 bases and J lost 8; bases outside the gene matches: 9. The CDR3 reads CASSPGTETQQYF. CDR3 nucleotides: TGTGCCAGCAGCCCCGGGACAGAAACCCAGCAGTACTTC.

This clonotype came up a few times. This sequence joins TRBV20-1 and TRBJ1-5, with D tentatively TRBD1 (5 bases). V was pared by 2 bases and J by 2 bases, with 13 bases between. Germline lookup yields CDR1 DFQATT and CDR2 SNEGSKA (reference sequence). The CDR3 has 15 residues. The CDR3 region has the DNA TGCAGTGCTAGACTTCCAGGGAGTGGCAATCAGCCCCAGCATTTT. This codes for CSARLPGSGNQPQHF.

The chain employs TRBV24-1 and TRBJ2-3, with no clear D. Trimming took off 3 bases at V and 4 bases at J, with 10 bases between the two ends. Germline V lookup: CDR1 KGHDR, CDR2 SFDVKD. The CDR3 has 14 residues. The CDR3 region has the DNA TGTGCCACCAGTGATCCCCTGCTGGCAGATACGCAGTATTTT. Translated, it gives CATSDPLLADTQYF.

This chain connects TRBV11-2 to TRBJ2-3; 12 bases map to TRBD2. Germline loops: CDR1 SGHAT, CDR2 FQNNGV. Trimming at V came to 0 bases and at J to 2 bases, leaving 9 bases not matched to a gene. The CDR3 consists of 19 residues. Written as DNA, the CDR3 is TGTGCCAGCAGCTTAGATTCTAGCGGGGGGGCCGTCTACACAGATACGCAGTATTTT. Translated: CASSLDSSGGAVYTDTQYF.

This clonotype was counted only a few times. V is TRBV10-3 and J is TRBJ2-7; no definite D call. In germline, CDR1 is ENHRY, CDR2 SYGVKD. This CDR3 region has 12 residues. Trimming pared 6 bases from V and 0 bases from J, leaving 6 bases between. CDR3 DNA: TGTGCCATCAGGGGAAGCTCCTACGAGCAGTACTTC. Amino acid sequence: CAIRGSSYEQYF.